This T cell receptor (beta chain) was obtained from a study of shared T cell receptors in the human thymus. Method: immunoSEQ multiplex PCR; TCRdb's copy keeps in-frame clones and lacks some. The table has about 660,000 clones, 85% to 90% seen once. CDR1 and CDR2 (germline): SEHNR, FQNEAQ (reference sequence). The CDR3 contains 14 residues. Trimming cost V 8 bases and J 7 bases; bases outside gene matches: 12. These data were also reused for a study on human thymus T cells.

The clonotype originates from a boy younger than two with a congenital heart defect. Sequencing used thymocytes. The V and J genes are TRBV7-9 and TRBJ1-1; 8 bases fit TRBD1. The CDR3 region has the DNA TGTGCCAGCGGCCGATTGGGGACAGGAGATGAAGCTTTCTTT. This sequence encodes CASGRLGTGDEAFF.